This T cell receptor (beta chain) stems from a study of post-analysis software for immune sequencing data. Study-level background: Included courses were relapsing-remitting and secondary progressive multiple sclerosis; progressive-relapsing multiple sclerosis was also included.

Study-wide points: In patients, five or six TRBV segments were more frequent than in controls, with TRBV5-6, TRBV5-1 and TRBV20-1 among them. Significantly lower normalized Chao1 diversity was found in patients with multiple sclerosis relative to controls. Samples made in the same batch grouped tightly together by F measure.

Worth noting for this clonotype: As yet, its antigen is unknown.

The germline V gene has CDR1 ENHRY and CDR2 SYGVKD. Trimming stripped 0 bases from V and 0 bases from J, with 12 bases between. The CDR3 is made up of 16 amino acids. Built from TCR beta cDNA, the libraries had unique molecular identifiers in them. TCRdb reanalysed the PCR reads using MiXCR and keeps one entry per CDR3 protein. The sample consists of more than 450,000 distinct CDR3 sequences, around 34% of them appearing once. The sequenced sample consisted of blood. The TCR originated in a girl aged 2-17 years with multiple sclerosis. V and J are TRBV10-3 and TRBJ2-7, with D perhaps matching TRBD1 (6 bases). CDR3 region: CAISESEGTPSYEQYF. The CDR3 DNA follows: TGTGCCATCAGTGAGTCTGAGGGGACACCCTCCTACGAGCAGTACTTC.